This T cell receptor beta chain was documented in a study of T cell repertoires in cytomegalovirus infection. About the study: HLA-C-restricted CMV epitopes, recently identified, and well-studied HLA-B-restricted ones were used by the study. Study-wide results and caveats: Using cumulative public TCR beta family frequency, the authors identified those who carried CMV together with the relevant HLA.

The table lists this clonotype with a few counts. Its antigen is as yet unknown. Germline lookup yields CDR1 SNHLY and CDR2 FYNNEI. This CDR3 region has 16 residues. Trimming stripped 5 bases from V and 4 bases from J, with 15 bases between. Via MiXCR, TCRdb re-called the reads, giving one row per CDR3 protein. The data contain some 320,000 distinct CDR3 sequences, 29% of them singletons. The sequenced sample was cultured PBMCs, obtained from culture after CMV antigen stimulation. The chain carries TRBV2 and TRBJ1-6; perhaps TRBD1 as D (5 bases). The receptor was isolated from a human donor in good health (CMV status not recorded). Some clones in this sample may be carry-over from other donors' samples. The CDR3 coding sequence is TGTGCCAGCAGTCCTGGACATCCCTTTTATAATTCACCCCTCCACTTT. Protein sequence: CASSPGHPFYNSPLHF.